This T cell receptor beta chain was recovered during a study of blood T cell repertoires in COVID-19. Study overall: Sites across the United States, Italy and Spain contributed samples from acute and convalescent COVID-19. From T cells, B-cell-depleted T cells, or PBMCs came the material, which was cDNA or gDNA.

The CDR3 is 16 amino acids. Trimming removed 4 bases from V and 0 bases from J; junction bases left unmatched: 3. Germline V gene lookup returns CDR1 SGHTA and CDR2 FQGNSA. Authors' analysis steps: Reference gene primer amplification gave nucleated cell count estimates. Clones were sequenced by immunoSEQ multiplex PCR, and TCRdb holds only the in-frame ones, with some missing. The D gene and trimming were derived from the DNA, and the V and J assignments and clone size from that table. The table has about 57,000 clones, 79% seen once; the top ten hold under 4%. This chain joins TRBV7-2 and TRBJ1-5; 10 nucleotides align to TRBD1. This clonotype was obtained from a man in his sixties with acute or convalescent COVID-19. Specimen: peripheral blood. The CDR3 coding sequence is TGTGCCAGCAGCTGGGGACAGGGGTATAGCAATCAGCCCCAGCATTTT. Translation gives CASSWGQGYSNQPQHF.